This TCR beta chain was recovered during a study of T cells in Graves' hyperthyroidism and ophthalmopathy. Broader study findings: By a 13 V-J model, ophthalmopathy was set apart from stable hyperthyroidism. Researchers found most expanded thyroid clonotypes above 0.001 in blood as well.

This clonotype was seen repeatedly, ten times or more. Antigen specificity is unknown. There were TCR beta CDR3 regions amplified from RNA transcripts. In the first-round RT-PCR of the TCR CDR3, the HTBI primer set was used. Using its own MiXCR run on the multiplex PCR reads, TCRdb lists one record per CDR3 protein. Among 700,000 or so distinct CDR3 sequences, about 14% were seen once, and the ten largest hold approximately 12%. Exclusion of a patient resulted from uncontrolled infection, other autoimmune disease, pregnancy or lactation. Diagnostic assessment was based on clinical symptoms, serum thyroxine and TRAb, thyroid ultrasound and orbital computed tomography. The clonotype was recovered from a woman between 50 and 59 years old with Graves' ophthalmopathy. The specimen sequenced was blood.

CDR3: CASSRPIYPYEQYF. CDR3 DNA: TGTGCCAGCAGTCGACCGATCTACCCCTACGAGCAGTACTTC. The V gene is TRBV27, the J gene TRBJ2-7; D gene ambiguous. V gave up 5 bases and J gave up 2 bases, with 13 bases separating them. CDR3 length: 14 amino acids. Per the germline V gene, CDR1 is MNHEY and CDR2 is SMNVEV (reference sequence).